This is a list of T cell receptor beta chains from one sample in a study of human T cells and chemical hapten exposure. One entry per CDR3 protein, called by TCRdb with MiXCR from the RACE reads. The table includes 150,000 to 200,000 distinct CDR3 sequences, roughly 15% detected once. The sample was whole blood, taken in connection with sensitization to the hapten diphenylcyclopropenone (DPC). The receptor set was obtained from a young woman with alopecia areata. Some clones in this sample may be carry-over from other donors' samples. Both conserved end residues are trimmed from each CDR3.

TRBV7-3	ASSLSPLAGDSYT
TRBV7-9	ASSLTGGVHTGELF
TRBV7-2	ASSLKAVGGNIQY
TRBV6-6	ASSYGKSTDTQY
TRBV5-1	ASSLAIGLGFTGELF
TRBV2	ASSEGQAKANYGYT
TRBV14	ASSQASGLATDTQY
TRBV29-1	SVTEGNEQY
TRBV3-1	ASSRLGTSYVSEQY
TRBV29-1	SVHTRVSGEQY
TRBV2	ASSEAGPGELF
TRBV12-3/TRBV12-4	ASSATGAWGYGYT
TRBV4-1	ASSRSANTEAF
TRBV11-2	ASSPQRAGWQETQY
TRBV3-1	ASSQTSDVVEQF
TRBV10-3	AISGQGEGEQY
TRBV10-3	AIRANTEAF
TRBV12-3/TRBV12-4	ASSLGGGPDTQY
TRBV18	ASSPRGDTSTDTQY
TRBV5-5	ASSLEVYAPLH
TRBV12-3/TRBV12-4	ASSLQRGGNQPQH
TRBV7-9	ASSAQGSLLDTQY
TRBV4-2	ASSLTSGGADTQY
TRBV12-3/TRBV12-4	ASSSSRPGGTEAF
TRBV7-2	ASSFGQGGQPQH
TRBV12-3/TRBV12-4	ASSPGNSGNTIY
TRBV6-2/TRBV6-3	ASRPTGRGNQPQH
TRBV12-2	ASRTPPPLGQGCLPQH
TRBV7-9	ASSSRQGYGYT
TRBV20-1	SANQPLGDEQY
TRBV30	DWSVTRQGYEQY
TRBV5-1	ASSLSQGTGTEAF
TRBV18	ASSPPATARKLF
TRBV20-1	SARDMTSGRNEQY
TRBV29-1	SVRDSLYEQY
TRBV6-6	ASTALAGGPSYNEQF
TRBV5-5	ASSLRGQPYTGELF
TRBV7-9	ASSSFPTGLNTEAF
TRBV6-6	ASSYRGTDEQF
TRBV18	ASSPAGKSTDTQY
TRBV6-2/TRBV6-3	ASSPLWISTDTQY
TRBV9	ASSVQVAGNTEAF
TRBV2	ASSVLLRAGSYGYT
TRBV3-1	ASSHQGDNEQF
TRBV6-6	ASSYPSGGAMLDTQY
TRBV27	ASSRRGSGGEKLF
TRBV7-6	ASSLASRGYEQY
TRBV12-3/TRBV12-4	ASRPRQALAKNIQY
TRBV20-1	SAYASGAEQY
TRBV3-1	ASSPRLGGQETQY
TRBV29-1	SVGTAIDYEQY
TRBV28	ASSLWGARGTEAF
TRBV11-2	ASSQSTGLEAF
TRBV7-9	ASSFGGGYEKLF
TRBV28	ATTDTNTEAF
TRBV28	ASREKTGMRSYEQY
TRBV20-1	SARDLIQETQY
TRBV6-1	ASSADRVGSTEAF
TRBV7-2	ASSLSGFQETQY
TRBV11-2	ASSLVGTNTDTQY